This T cell receptor beta chain was sequenced for a study of T cell responses to AZD1222 COVID-19 vaccine. At the level of the study: Second-dose groups at about 4 or about 12 weeks were pooled. Study results and limitations: Donors in the cohort were predominantly white British and more often female, and clonal diversity was possibly underestimated.

Some clones are missing from TCRdb's copy, which holds only in-frame ones; the method was immunoSEQ multiplex PCR. The sample lists about 67,000 clones; less than 90% were seen once. In this sample, this clone turned up once. Its matching antigen is unknown. Per the germline V gene, CDR1 is MDHEN and CDR2 is SYDVKM. After removal of 8 bases from V and 4 bases from J, the junction contained 15 bases not matched to a gene. The CDR3 runs to 17 residues. This specimen was peripheral blood, taken on day 0 of AZD1222 vaccination. This receptor was taken from an adult in good health. The rearrangement joins TRBV28 to TRBJ1-3; 9 positions agree with TRBD1. Written as DNA, the CDR3 is TGTGCCAGCGCAAATAATGGAATAGACAGGGGGGGAAACACCATATATTTT. Translating gives CASANNGIDRGGNTIYF. The variable domain in full, completed from reference TRBV28 and TRBJ1-3, reads DVKVTQSSRYLVKRTGEKVFLECVQDMDHENMFWYRQDPGLGLRLIYFSYDVKMKEKGDIPEGYSVSREKKERFSLILESASTNQTSMYLCASANNGIDRGGNTIYFGEGSWLTVV.